The 31 T cell receptor beta chains in this list originate from one sample, sequenced in a study of blood T cell repertoires in COVID-19. Data came from immunoSEQ multiplex PCR; TCRdb stores just in-frame clones and leaves some out. The data hold approximately 98,000 clones, with around 83% observed a single time. Sequenced sample: peripheral blood. These receptor sequences come from a woman in her 70s with acute or convalescent COVID-19.

The chain recombines TRBV28 with TRBJ2-7; 12 bases align to TRBD2. Germline CDR1 reads MDHEN; CDR2 reads SYDVKM. Germline trimming cut 4 bases from V and 5 bases from J; bases unmatched to any gene: 6. The CDR3 loop spans 15 amino acids. The CDR3 nucleotides read TGTGCCAGCAGTTCCCGACTAGCGGGAGATAACGAGCAGTACTTC. This codes for CASSSRLAGDNEQYF. Full variable domain (rest looked up from reference TRBV28 and TRBJ2-7): DVKVTQSSRYLVKRTGEKVFLECVQDMDHENMFWYRQDPGLGLRLIYFSYDVKMKEKGDIPEGYSVSREKKERFSLILESASTNQTSMYLCASSSRLAGDNEQYFGPGTRLTVT.

The gene calls are TRBV5-4 and TRBJ2-3; the match to TRBD2 covers 8 bases. V shed 3 bases and J 3 bases; nucleotides not matched to a gene: 12. This CDR3 has 17 amino acids. Looked up from germline, CDR1 is SGHNT and CDR2 is YYREEE (reference sequence). CDR3 sequence: CASSWGSSGVSTDTQYF. CDR3 sequence (DNA): TGTGCCAGCAGCTGGGGAAGTAGCGGGGTTAGTACAGATACGCAGTATTTT.

This rearrangement joins TRBV9 to TRBJ2-7; TRBD2 aligns across 9 bases. After removal of 4 bases from V and 2 bases from J, the junction contained 7 bases not matched to a gene. Looked up from germline, CDR1 is SGDLS and CDR2 is YYNGEE. The CDR3 runs 15 residues. The CDR3 region is CASSPGASGTYEQYF. DNA for the CDR3: TGTGCCAGCAGCCCAGGGGCTAGCGGGACCTACGAGCAGTACTTC.

This chain connects TRBV5-4 to TRBJ1-1; D possibly corresponds to TRBD1 (6 bases). Germline V gene lookup returns CDR1 SGHNT and CDR2 YYREEE (reference sequence). V was cut by 5 bases and J by 7 bases, with 24 bases left in between. CDR3 length equals 16 residues. CDR3 DNA sequence: TGTGCCAGCAGTCCGACCGCTTCAGGGGCAGGTATTGAAGCTTTCTTT. Translating it yields CASSPTASGAGIEAFF.

The CDR3 here is CASSLIGTSGANEQFF. The CDR3 DNA is TGTGCCAGCAGCTTAATAGGGACTAGCGGGGCTAATGAGCAGTTCTTC. The J gene is TRBJ2-1, the V gene TRBV7-2; 13 bases match TRBD2. The germline V gene encodes CDR1 SGHTA and CDR2 FQGNSA. The J segment lost 7 bases and the V segment lost 2 bases, leaving 5 bases of the junction unmatched. This CDR3 spans 16 amino acids.

This rearrangement joins TRBV4-2 to TRBJ2-3; 16 nucleotides line up with TRBD2. Germline CDR1 reads LGHNA; CDR2 reads YNFKEQ. The V and J ends lost 1 base and 2 bases, in that order; junction bases with no gene match: 12. The CDR3 totals 21 residues. CDR3 protein: CASSQAAGLAGGTGLTDTQYF. CDR3 nucleotide sequence: TGTGCCAGCAGCCAAGCTGCGGGACTAGCGGGGGGGACCGGCCTCACAGATACGCAGTATTTT.

The chain is built from TRBV11-1 and TRBJ2-3, with TRBD2 matching 8 bases. The CDR3 is 16 amino acids. Germline V gene data show CDR1 as SGHAT and CDR2 as FQDESV (reference sequence). The trim removed 4 bases at V and 4 bases at J, leaving 10 bases unmatched. CDR3 region: CASSSPRGGRADTQYF. In nucleotides, the CDR3 is TGTGCCAGCAGCTCCCCCCGGGGGGGCCGTGCAGATACGCAGTATTTT.

This chain links TRBV2 with TRBJ1-5, with a weak D call TRBD1 (5 bases). The CDR3 runs 15 residues. Per germline, CDR1 SNHLY and CDR2 FYNNEI. The V and J ends lost 8 bases and 1 base respectively, with 15 bases between them. In DNA form, the CDR3 reads TGTGCCAGCCGCCTGGATGGGGCAAGCAATCAGCCCCAGCATTTT. It specifies CASRLDGASNQPQHF.

The chain couples TRBV3-1 (or the pseudogene TRBV3-2) to TRBJ2-3; 8 nucleotides line up with TRBD2. This CDR3 contains 15 residues. V dropped 1 base and J dropped 6; count of bases not matched to a gene: 6. From germline, CDR1 is LGHDT and CDR2 YNNKEL (reference sequence). The DNA of the CDR3 is TGTGCCAGCAGCCAAGCCCCTCAGCGGGGGGATACGCAGTATTTT. Its translation: CASSQAPQRGDTQYF.

The chain combines TRBV7-9 with TRBJ1-3; D not resolved. The CDR3 contains 12 residues. The V end was cut by 3 bases, the J end by 4 bases, with 4 bases between. Germline CDR1 reads SEHNR; CDR2 reads FQNEAQ (reference sequence). The CDR3: CASSLEGNTIYF. CDR3 nucleotide sequence: TGTGCCAGCAGCTTGGAGGGAAACACCATATATTTT.

The sample holds a few counts of this clone. The J gene is TRBJ1-5, the V gene TRBV3-1 (or the pseudogene TRBV3-2); 8 bases agree with TRBD1. V was clipped by 4 bases and J by 6 bases; unmatched bases: 11. This CDR3 has 16 residues. CDR1 and CDR2 from the germline V gene are LGHDT and YNNKEL (reference sequence). Here the CDR3 DNA reads TGTGCCAGCAGCCCCGGGCACCCAGGGGGCAGTCAGCCCCAGCATTTT. Translating gives CASSPGHPGGSQPQHF.

The chain is built from TRBV30 and TRBJ2-7; 12 bases fit TRBD2. Germline CDR1 GTSNPN, CDR2 SVGIG (reference sequence). The junction had 5 bases not matched to a gene; V was cut back by 4 bases and J by 1 base. The CDR3 has 15 amino acids. CDR3 region: CAWNPLAGGSYEQYF. The CDR3 region has the DNA TGTGCCTGGAACCCACTAGCGGGAGGTTCCTACGAGCAGTACTTC.

The gene calls are TRBV10-1 and TRBJ2-7, with 7 bases matching TRBD2. CDR1 is WNHNN, CDR2 SYGVQD, per germline (reference sequence). This CDR3 has 19 residues. V dropped 5 bases and J dropped 3; count of bases not matched to a gene: 22. The CDR3 nucleotides read TGCGCCAGCAGTCCCCTTGAGCGTTCGGGGGGATCGTCAAACTACGAGCAGTACGTC. It encodes CASSPLERSGGSSNYEQYV.

The V gene is TRBV4-2, the J gene TRBJ2-5, with 11 bases fitting TRBD2. The CDR3 runs 17 residues. Germline CDR1 LGHNA, CDR2 YNFKEQ. With 0 bases clipped from V and 1 base from J, the junction kept 4 bases outside the gene matches. In DNA, the CDR3 is TGTGCCAGCAGCCAAGATGGGCTAGCGGGGGGCCAAGAGACCCAGTACTTC. It is translated as CASSQDGLAGGQETQYF.

The rearrangement links TRBV6-6 to TRBJ1-3; 8 bases match TRBD1. Germline V gives CDR1 MNHNY, CDR2 SVGAGI (reference sequence). CDR3 length equals 17 residues. V trimming: 5 bases; J trimming: 4 bases; junction bases outside the gene matches: 13. The CDR3 region is CASSPRYRDRPGNTIYF. The CDR3 DNA reads TGTGCCAGCAGTCCGCGATACCGGGACAGGCCCGGAAACACCATATATTTT.

This chain links TRBV5-1 with TRBJ2-7, with a weak D call TRBD2 (6 bases). The CDR3 is 15 residues long. Germline V gene data show CDR1 as SGHRS and CDR2 as YFSETQ. V was shortened by 2 bases and J by 4 bases, with 16 bases between the two germline ends. The DNA of the CDR3 is TGCGCCAGCAGCTTTGGGGCGGGGCCCTCGTACGAGCAGTACGTC. Its translation: CASSFGAGPSYEQYV.

The chain has TRBV7-9 and TRBJ1-1; D remains unclear. This CDR3 region has 13 residues. Deletions cut 4 bases from V and 6 bases from J, with 12 bases between. Germline values: CDR1 SEHNR, CDR2 FQNEAQ (reference sequence). The DNA of the CDR3 is TGTGCCAGCAGCTCTCGGGGATTCCCTGAAGCTTTCTTT. Its protein product is CASSSRGFPEAFF.

A single count supports this clone. The rearrangement uses TRBV2 and TRBJ1-6; 7 bases align to TRBD1. Germline V gene data show CDR1 as SNHLY and CDR2 as FYNNEI. The CDR3 is 15 amino acids. V lost 6 bases and J lost 0; bases outside the gene matches: 2. The CDR3: CASRGDSSYNSPLHF. The CDR3 DNA reads as TGTGCCAGCAGAGGGGACAGCTCCTATAATTCACCCCTCCACTTT.

This clone was recorded a few times. The rearrangement links TRBV6-6 to TRBJ1-4; the match to TRBD1 covers 11 bases. This CDR3 is 16 amino acids long. CDR1 and CDR2 (germline): MNHNY, SVGAGI (reference sequence). Trimming removed 2 bases from V and 2 bases from J; junction bases left unmatched: 1. CDR3 sequence (DNA): TGTGCCAGCAGTTACGGGACAGGGGGGACTAATGAAAAACTGTTTTTT. Its translation is CASSYGTGGTNEKLFF.

The chain recombines TRBV28 with TRBJ1-1, with 7 bases fitting TRBD1. The germline V gene has CDR1 MDHEN and CDR2 SYDVKM. The length of the CDR3 is 15 residues. V lost 5 bases and J lost 1; bases outside the gene matches: 7. The CDR3 DNA reads TGTGCCAGCAGTGCAACAGGGACAGCGAACACTGAAGCTTTCTTT. Translating gives CASSATGTANTEAFF. Looking up the rest from reference TRBV28 and TRBJ1-1 gives the full variable domain: DVKVTQSSRYLVKRTGEKVFLECVQDMDHENMFWYRQDPGLGLRLIYFSYDVKMKEKGDIPEGYSVSREKKERFSLILESASTNQTSMYLCASSATGTANTEAFFGQGTRLTVV.

The chain has TRBV7-9 and TRBJ1-1; D may be TRBD1 (5 bases). With 3 bases removed from V and 3 bases from J, the gap between germline ends came to 5 bases. The germline CDR1 and CDR2 sequences are SEHNR and FQNEAQ (reference sequence). The CDR3 sequence is 12 residues long. The CDR3 sequence: CASSFRDTEAFF. In nucleotides, the CDR3 is TGTGCCAGCAGCTTCAGGGACACTGAAGCTTTCTTT. The variable domain in full, with the rest retrieved from reference TRBV7-9 and TRBJ1-1, is DTGVSQNPRHKITKRGQNVTFRCDPISEHNRLYWYRQTLGQGPEFLTYFQNEAQLEKSRLLSDRFSAERPKGSFSTLEIQRTEQGDSAMYLCASSFRDTEAFFGQGTRLTVV.

V gene TRBV28 combines with J gene TRBJ2-2, with TRBD2 matching over 9 bases. The CDR3 extends over 14 amino acids. Per the germline V gene, CDR1 is MDHEN and CDR2 is SYDVKM. The J segment lost 8 bases and the V segment lost 4 bases, leaving 5 bases of the junction unmatched. The CDR3 reads CASSSERGAGELFF. CDR3 coding DNA: TGTGCCAGCAGTTCCGAGCGGGGGGCTGGGGAGCTGTTTTTT.

The chain is built from TRBV18 and TRBJ2-7; perhaps TRBD2 as D (6 bases). This CDR3 is 14 amino acids long. The germline V gene encodes CDR1 KGHSH and CDR2 LQKENI. Deletions cut 6 bases from V and 2 bases from J, with 14 bases between. The CDR3 here is CASSSWGEPYEQYF. The CDR3 nucleotides are TGTGCCAGCTCTAGCTGGGGGGAACCCTACGAGCAGTACTTC. The whole variable domain, remainder taken from reference TRBV18 and TRBJ2-7, is NAGVMQNPRHLVRRRGQEARLRCSPMKGHSHVYWYRQLPEEGLKFMVYLQKENIIDESGMPKERFSAEFPKEGPSILRIQQVVRGDSAAYFCASSSWGEPYEQYFGPGTRLTVT.

This rearrangement joins TRBV5-1 to TRBJ1-3, with 9 positions matching TRBD1. V was pared by 4 bases and J by 3 bases, with 8 bases of the junction left unmatched. Germline V gives CDR1 SGHRS, CDR2 YFSETQ. The CDR3 has 16 residues. The CDR3 nucleotides read TGCGCCAGCAGCCCCTCCGGGACAGGGAGTGGAAACACCATATATTTT. It encodes CASSPSGTGSGNTIYF. The full variable domain, rest sourced from reference TRBV5-1 and TRBJ1-3, is KAGVTQTPRYLIKTRGQQVTLSCSPISGHRSVSWYQQTPGQGLQFLFEYFSETQRNKGNFPGRFSGRQFSNSRSEMNVSTLELGDSALYLCASSPSGTGSGNTIYFGEGSWLTVV.

The chain combines TRBV6-2 or TRBV6-3 with TRBJ2-6; the match to TRBD1 covers 7 bases. The CDR3 has 15 residues. Germline lookup yields CDR1 MNHEY and CDR2 SVGEGT. V lost 6 bases and J lost 1; bases outside the gene matches: 3. CDR3 loop: CASSFRGSGANVLTF. Here the CDR3 DNA reads TGTGCCAGCAGCTTCAGGGGGTCTGGGGCCAACGTCCTGACTTTC.

The chain carries TRBV6-5 and TRBJ1-5; D is undetermined. Trimming took 6 bases from V and 0 from J, leaving 12 bases between them. The CDR3 has 15 amino acids. Germline V gives CDR1 MNHEY, CDR2 SVGAGI. The CDR3 DNA follows: TGTGCCAGCAGGTGGTCCGGGGATAGCAATCAGCCCCAGCATTTT. Amino acid sequence: CASRWSGDSNQPQHF.

This clone came up a few times. The CDR3 region has the DNA TGTGCCAGCAGTGCCCAGGGGGGCTCTGGGGCCAACGTCCTGACTTTC. Its translation is CASSAQGGSGANVLTF. The chain combines TRBV6-1 with TRBJ2-6; D is perhaps TRBD1 (7 bases). The CDR3 length is 16 residues. Trimming took 4 bases from V and 0 from J, leaving 10 bases between them. CDR1 is MNHNS, CDR2 SASEGT, per germline.

The chain recombines TRBV7-8 with TRBJ2-7; maybe TRBD1 (5 bases). This CDR3 has 14 residues. CDR1 is SGHVS, CDR2 FQNEAQ, per germline. V lost 0 bases and J lost 7, with 13 bases in between. This chain's CDR3 is CASSLAFQGREQYF. The CDR3, as DNA: TGTGCCAGCAGCTTAGCGTTCCAGGGTCGGGAGCAGTACTTC. The variable domain in full, with the rest retrieved from reference TRBV7-8 and TRBJ2-7, is GAGVSQSPRYKVAKRGQDVALRCDPISGHVSLFWYQQALGQGPEFLTYFQNEAQLDKSGLPSDRFFAERPEGSVSTLKIQRTQQEDSAVYLCASSLAFQGREQYFGPGTRLTVT.

V gene TRBV13 combines with J gene TRBJ2-5, with 8 bases that match TRBD1. From germline, CDR1 is PRHDT and CDR2 FYEKMQ (reference sequence). The V segment lost 3 bases and the J segment 3 bases; nucleotides outside the gene matches: 6. This CDR3 has 15 amino acids. CDR3 coding DNA: TGTGCCAGCAGCTTCGGACAGGGCGGTAAAGAGACCCAGTACTTC. It specifies CASSFGQGGKETQYF.

Turning to this clone: The sample has other DNA sequences that encode this CDR3 too. The V and J genes are TRBV6-6 and TRBJ1-5; 9 positions match TRBD1. Germline V gene sequence: CDR1 MNHNY, CDR2 SVGAGI (reference sequence). The CDR3 sequence is 14 residues long. Trimming removed 5 bases from V and 4 bases from J; junction bases left unmatched: 3. CDR3 sequence (DNA): TGTGCCAGCAGTCCGGACAGGGGTAATCAGCCCCAGCATTTT. Amino acid sequence: CASSPDRGNQPQHF.

V and J are TRBV10-2 and TRBJ2-4; TRBD2 is a possible D gene (5 bases). In germline, CDR1 is WSHSY, CDR2 SAAADI. There are 16 residues in the CDR3. Trimming removed 10 bases from V and 0 bases from J, with 19 bases in between. The CDR3 here is CANLTRNPSAKNIQYF. CDR3 in DNA: TGCGCCAACCTTACTAGAAATCCCTCAGCCAAAAACATTCAGTACTTC.